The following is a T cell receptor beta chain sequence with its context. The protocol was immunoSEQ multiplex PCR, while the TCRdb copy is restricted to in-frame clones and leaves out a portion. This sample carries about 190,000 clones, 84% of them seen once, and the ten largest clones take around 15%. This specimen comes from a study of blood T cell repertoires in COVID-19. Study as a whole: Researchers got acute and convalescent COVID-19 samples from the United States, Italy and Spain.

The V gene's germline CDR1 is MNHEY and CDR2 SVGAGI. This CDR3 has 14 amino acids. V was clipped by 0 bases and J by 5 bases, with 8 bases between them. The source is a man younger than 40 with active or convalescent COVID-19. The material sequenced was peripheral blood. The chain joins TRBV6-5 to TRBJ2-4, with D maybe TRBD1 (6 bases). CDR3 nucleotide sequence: TGTGCCAGCAGTTACTCGTACAGGGAAAACATTCAGTACTTC. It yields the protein CASSYSYRENIQYF.